The rows below give T cell receptor beta chains drawn from one sample of a study of cytomegalovirus exposure and HLA in healthy donors. The repertoire was sequenced with immunoSEQ multiplex PCR; TCRdb's copy has only in-frame clones and lacks some. The table lists about 180,000 clones, around 80% of them singletons. The specimen was PBMCs. The receptors originated from a woman in her sixties in good health and CMV-seropositive. Both conserved end residues are part of each CDR3. The D gene is left open where the match is weak. Clone size, where shown, is once, few, many, or a class for clones that have expanded.

d_call clone_size j_call v_call cdr3_nt cdr3_aa
TRBD2 NA TRBJ2-1 TRBV5-1 TGCGCCAGCCGGGAATCTAGCGGGAGGAATGAGCAGTTCTTC CASRESSGRNEQFF
TRBD2 once TRBJ2-1 TRBV5-1 TGCGCCAGCAGTCCGGCTAGCGGGCTTTACAATGAGCAGTTCTTC CASSPASGLYNEQFF
TRBD1 NA TRBJ1-4 TRBV28 TGTGCCAGCAGCCGTGACAGGGCAACTAATGAAAAACTGTTTTTT CASSRDRATNEKLFF
TRBD2 few TRBJ2-5 TRBV5-1 TGCGCCAGCAGCCCGCTAGCGGGGGGCGGGGAGACCCAGTACTTC CASSPLAGGGETQYF
TRBD1 once TRBJ2-1 TRBV7-2 TGTGCCAGCAGCTTAGATAGGGGGCGCTGGGAATATGAGCAGTTCTTC CASSLDRGRWEYEQFF
NA NA TRBJ2-1 TRBV25-1 TGTGCCAGCAGTGGCGGGAACAGCTACAATGAGCAGTTCTTC CASSGGNSYNEQFF
TRBD1 few TRBJ2-7 TRBV19 TGTGCCAGTAGTTTCGGACAGGGTTACGAGCAGTACTTC CASSFGQGYEQYF
NA NA TRBJ2-3 TRBV6-5 TGTGCCAGCAGTTCTAGCACAGATACGCAGTATTTT CASSSSTDTQYF
TRBD2 NA TRBJ2-5 TRBV29-1 TGCAGCGCGACCGCTAGCGGGACCCAAGAGACCCAGTACTTC CSATASGTQETQYF
TRBD1 NA TRBJ2-4 TRBV2 TGTGCCAGCAGCGGTGGATTGGACAGGTGGGCAAACAGTCAGTACTTC CASSGGLDRWANSQYF
TRBD1 NA TRBJ1-1 TRBV29-1 TGCAGCGTACCACCGACAGGGGTCATGAACACTGAAGCTTTCTTT CSVPPTGVMNTEAFF
TRBD2 few TRBJ2-6 TRBV9 TGTGCCAGCAGCGTGGGGCGGGAGGCCCCTGGGGCCAACGGCCTGACTTTC CASSVGREAPGANGLTF
TRBD2 NA TRBJ2-3 TRBV7-2 TGTGCCAGCAGCCCTACTCTAGCGGGGGCGGGAGATACGCAGTATTTT CASSPTLAGAGDTQYF
TRBD1 NA TRBJ2-3 TRBV28 TGTGCCAGCAGTTCTTGGACAGGGTACGGGGCAGATACGCAGTATTTT CASSSWTGYGADTQYF
TRBD1 NA TRBJ2-2 TRBV10-2 TGCGCCACTAGGACAGGGAACACCGGGGAGCTGTTTTTT CATRTGNTGELFF
TRBD1 NA TRBJ1-4 TRBV5-7 TGTGCCAGCAGCCTGGGAGGGGGCGGGGAATCTGAAAAACTGTTTTTT CASSLGGGGESEKLFF
NA NA TRBJ2-5 TRBV11-2 TGTGCCAGCAGCTTCCAGAGGCGGGAGACCCAGTACTTC CASSFQRRETQYF
NA NA TRBJ2-7 TRBV10-3 TGTGCCATCAGTGAGCCAGGGACTGCCTCCTACGAGCAGTACTTC CAISEPGTASYEQYF
NA NA TRBJ1-6 TRBV4-3 TGCGCCAGCAGCCAAGCCCGTAATTCACCCCTCCACTTT CASSQARNSPLHF
NA NA TRBJ2-2 TRBV19 TGTGCCAGTAGTATAAACCGGGACGGGGAGCTGTTTTTT CASSINRDGELFF
TRBD1 NA TRBJ1-6 TRBV11-2 TGTGCCAGCAGCTTAAGGATTACAGGGGGCCTTTATAATTCACCCCTCCACTTT CASSLRITGGLYNSPLHF
TRBD2 few TRBJ2-1 TRBV19 TGTGCCAGTAGTGGAAGACTAGCGGGCAATGAGCAGTTCTTC CASSGRLAGNEQFF
NA NA TRBJ2-3 TRBV11-3 TGTGCCAGCAGCTTAGGGACACTGGGCACAGATACGCAGTATTTT CASSLGTLGTDTQYF
TRBD1 NA TRBJ1-1 TRBV9 TGTGCCAGCAGCGTAGAGGGCAGGGGGGACACTGAAGCTTTCTTT CASSVEGRGDTEAFF
NA NA TRBJ1-6 TRBV25-1 TGTGCCAGCAGTCAGGGGATGGTCAATTCACCCCTCCACTTT CASSQGMVNSPLHF
NA NA TRBJ1-1 TRBV27 TGTGCCAGCGAGTTAAAGAGAGGGAACACTGAAGCTTTCTTT CASELKRGNTEAFF
TRBD1 few TRBJ2-3 TRBV4-2 TGTGCCAGCAGCCAATTGGGACAGGGAGGGGGCACAGATACGCAGTATTTT CASSQLGQGGGTDTQYF
TRBD1 many TRBJ1-1 TRBV19 TGTGCCAGTAGAATGGGACAGGGGGCGACGGATGAAGCTTTCTTT CASRMGQGATDEAFF
TRBD1 NA TRBJ1-6 TRBV10-3 TGTGCCAGCGGACAGGGGGCCTCACCCCTCCACTTT CASGQGASPLHF
TRBD2 NA TRBJ2-1 TRBV5-1 TGCGCCAGCAGCTTGGGAGCTAGCGGGGGTTACAATGAGCAGTTCTTC CASSLGASGGYNEQFF
TRBD2 NA TRBJ2-1 TRBV28 TGTGCCAGCAGTTTGCGCGGGAGGGCCTACAATGAGCAGTTCTTC CASSLRGRAYNEQFF
NA once TRBJ1-1 TRBV18 TGTGCCAGCTCACCACCGGACATGAACACTGAAGCTTTCTTT CASSPPDMNTEAFF
TRBD2 NA TRBJ2-3 TRBV28 TGTGCCAGCAGTTCCCAGCCGGGAGGGGCAACAGATACGCAGTATTTT CASSSQPGGATDTQYF
NA NA TRBJ2-1 TRBV30 TGTGCCTGGAGCACTGTGGCCTTATTCCGGGTTGCGGCGTCCTACAATGAGCAGTTCTTC CAWSTVALFRVAASYNEQFF
NA NA TRBJ2-1 TRBV28 TGTGCCAGCAGTCCCCGACTCCCTAGACCGGATGAGCAGTTCTTC CASSPRLPRPDEQFF
NA few TRBJ2-4 TRBV2 TGTGCCAGCAGTGAAGCGCAGGGTAGAGCCAAAAACAGTCAGTACTTC CASSEAQGRAKNSQYF
NA NA TRBJ1-2 TRBV19 TGTGCCAGTAGTATGGACCGGAGGGCGGAGGGCTACACCTTC CASSMDRRAEGYTF
TRBD2 NA TRBJ2-7 TRBV4-3 TGCGCCAGCAGCCGAAGCGGGGGCTACGAGCAGTACTTC CASSRSGGYEQYF
TRBD1 NA TRBJ1-1 TRBV7-2 TGTGCCAGCAGCCGGGACAGGGGGCTTAACACTGAAGCTTTCTTT CASSRDRGLNTEAFF
NA NA TRBJ2-3 TRBV7-8 TGTGCCAGCAGCTCAGGACGGAGGACAGATACGCAGTATTTT CASSSGRRTDTQYF
TRBD1 NA TRBJ2-1 TRBV5-1 TGTGCCAGCAGCTCCGTCGACAGGGCGGTTGAGCAGTTCTTC CASSSVDRAVEQFF
TRBD1 NA TRBJ1-5 TRBV27 TGTGCCAGCAGTTTACTACAGGGGGCCCCTTATAGCAATCAGCCCCAGCATTTT CASSLLQGAPYSNQPQHF
TRBD1 NA TRBJ2-4 TRBV5-6 TGTGCCAGCAGCACCGGGACAGCGCTAGCCAAAAACAGTCAGTACTTC CASSTGTALAKNSQYF
NA NA TRBJ1-1 TRBV6-5 TGTGCCAGCAGATCCGACAAGAACACTGAAGCTTTCTTT CASRSDKNTEAFF
TRBD2 NA TRBJ2-7 TRBV5-1 TGCGCCAGCAGCCAGGGACTAGCGGGATCTGTGGGGTACGAGCAGTACTTC CASSQGLAGSVGYEQYF
NA few TRBJ1-1 TRBV7-3 TGTGCCAGCAGCCCCCGGGGCAGGGGTGGCACTGAAGCTTTCTTT CASSPRGRGGTEAFF
NA NA TRBJ1-5 TRBV10-3 TGTGCCATCAGTAAACAGGGTGGAGGCAATCAGCCCCAGCATTTT CAISKQGGGNQPQHF
NA NA TRBJ1-2 TRBV7-6 TGTGCCAGCAGCGGATTTCAGGTCAACTATGGCTACACCTTC CASSGFQVNYGYTF
NA NA TRBJ2-7 TRBV27 TGTGCCAGCAGTTCATCGACAGGGACTCGCGAGCAGTACTTC CASSSSTGTREQYF
TRBD1 NA TRBJ2-3 TRBV28 TGTGCCAGCAGAGAAGGGGGCTTGACAGATACGCAGTATTTT CASREGGLTDTQYF
TRBD1 NA TRBJ1-1 TRBV30 TGTGCCTGGAGTGTACGGGACAGGACACCTGAAGCTTTCTTT CAWSVRDRTPEAFF
NA NA TRBJ2-1 TRBV7-8 TGTGCCAGCAGCTTAGCGCTGAGAGTAAGACTCGACAATGAGCAGTTCTTC CASSLALRVRLDNEQFF